This T cell receptor (beta chain) came from a study of blood T cell repertoires in COVID-19. The CDR3 sequence is 13 residues long. V lost 3 bases to trimming and J lost 9 bases; unmatched junction nucleotides: 4. Germline CDR1 and CDR2: LNHNV and YYDKDF (reference sequence). Only in-frame clones appear in the TCRdb table, and some are missing; sequencing was by immunoSEQ multiplex PCR. There are some 350,000 clones in the sample; roughly 90% occur only once, and around 7% lies in the top ten. Sequencing used peripheral blood. This chain connects TRBV15 to TRBJ1-4; 7 positions agree with TRBD1. The clonotype was recovered from a man in his late teens or twenties with active or convalescent COVID-19. The DNA of the CDR3 is TGTGCCACCAGCAGTCAGGGACAGAAAAAACTGTTTTTT. It yields the protein CATSSQGQKKLFF.